These T cell receptor beta chains were read from a single sample in a study of cytomegalovirus exposure and HLA in healthy donors. Clones were read by immunoSEQ multiplex PCR, and TCRdb kept only the in-frame ones, dropping some. This sample yields hundreds of thousands of clones, of which roughly 87% are seen a single time; more than 10% belongs to the top ten. The sample consisted of PBMCs. The source is a young man in good health and CMV-seropositive. Each CDR3 is given with its conserved first and last residue. The D gene is left open where the match is weak. Expanded clones get a size class; other rows say once, few or many, or leave the size out.

j_call v_call clone_size d_call cdr3_aa cdr3_nt
TRBJ2-2 TRBV30 . . CAGLGGSHLNTGELFF TGTGCCGGGTTGGGGGGCAGTCACCTGAACACCGGGGAGCTGTTTTTT
TRBJ1-2 TRBV7-2 few TRBD1 CASSLVGGQDGYTF TGTGCCAGCAGCTTAGTAGGCGGACAGGATGGCTACACCTTC
TRBJ2-7 TRBV4-3 . . CASSQGLGNYEQYF TGCGCCAGCAGCCAAGGCCTAGGAAACTACGAGCAGTACTTC
TRBJ2-1 TRBV7-8 . TRBD2 CASSPGTRSNEQFF TGTGCCAGCAGCCCCGGGACTAGAAGTAATGAGCAGTTCTTC
TRBJ1-4 TRBV11-2 . . CASSWGHTEARYTEKLFF TGTGCCAGCAGCTGGGGACATACAGAAGCCCGATACACGGAAAAACTGTTTTTT
TRBJ1-2 TRBV6-5 few . CASSYSSRDRSYGYTF TGTGCCAGCAGTTACTCCTCGAGAGATAGAAGCTATGGCTACACCTTC
TRBJ1-3 TRBV30 . . CAWNESDGDSGNTIYF TGTGCCTGGAACGAGTCCGACGGAGACTCTGGAAACACCATATATTTT
TRBJ1-1 TRBV5-1 . . CASREGYLNTEAFF TGCGCCAGCAGGGAAGGGTACCTGAACACTGAAGCTTTCTTT
TRBJ2-7 TRBV27 . . CASTSGSYEQYF TGTGCCAGCACGAGCGGATCCTACGAGCAGTACTTC
TRBJ1-1 TRBV11-2 . . CASSLGGFMNTEAFF TGTGCCAGCAGCTTAGGCGGATTCATGAACACTGAAGCTTTCTTT
TRBJ2-5 TRBV6-1 . TRBD2 CASSTLAGYETQYF TGTGCCAGCAGTACCTTAGCGGGATACGAGACCCAGTACTTC
TRBJ2-2 TRBV29-1 . . CSVQGTENTGELFF TGCAGCGTCCAAGGTACAGAGAACACCGGGGAGCTGTTTTTT
TRBJ2-7 TRBV6-1 . . CASSEVKGVYEQYF TGTGCCAGCAGTGAAGTGAAGGGGGTCTACGAGCAGTACTTC
TRBJ1-4 TRBV27 . . CASSPRVPEVEKLFF TGTGCCAGCAGTCCCAGGGTCCCGGAGGTGGAAAAACTGTTTTTT
TRBJ2-7 TRBV28 . . CASSPPPGPGREQYF TGTGCCAGCAGTCCTCCGCCTGGTCCCGGGCGCGAGCAGTACTTC
TRBJ1-2 TRBV20-1 . . CSASPGYTF TGCAGTGCTAGTCCAGGCTACACCTTC
TRBJ2-3 TRBV29-1 . . CSVLASSTDTQYF TGCAGCGTTCTAGCCTCTAGCACAGATACGCAGTATTTT
TRBJ1-1 TRBV2 . TRBD1 CASRNWDRATEAFF TGTGCCAGCAGGAATTGGGACAGGGCCACTGAAGCTTTCTTT
TRBJ2-5 TRBV2 . TRBD1 CASSGTGKRETQYF TGTGCCAGCAGTGGGACAGGGAAACGGGAGACCCAGTACTTC
TRBJ1-3 TRBV4-1 . . CASSQGRFDGNTIYF TGCGCCAGCAGCCAAGGACGGTTTGACGGAAACACCATATATTTT
TRBJ1-1 TRBV6-5 . . CASRNRVNTEAFF TGTGCCAGCAGAAACCGGGTTAACACTGAAGCTTTCTTT
TRBJ1-5 TRBV7-6 . . CASSPDTFQYSNQPQHF TGTGCCAGCAGCCCCGACACATTCCAATATAGCAATCAGCCCCAGCATTTT
TRBJ2-7 TRBV7-6 . . CASSLDSGPLYEQYF TGTGCCAGCAGCTTAGATTCTGGACCGCTCTACGAGCAGTACTTC
TRBJ1-2 TRBV6-5 . . CASSRDSHLAGYTF TGTGCCAGCAGCCGCGACAGTCATCTCGCTGGCTACACCTTC
TRBJ1-5 TRBV15 . . CATSQGGGNQPQHF TGTGCCACCAGCCAGGGCGGGGGCAATCAGCCCCAGCATTTT
TRBJ2-2 TRBV6-5 few . CASKGNGELFF TGTGCCAGCAAAGGGAACGGGGAGCTGTTTTTT
TRBJ1-4 TRBV4-3 . TRBD1 CASSQDRGFNEKLFF TGCGCCAGCAGCCAGGACAGGGGGTTTAATGAAAAACTGTTTTTT
TRBJ2-3 TRBV2 . TRBD2 CASRTSGSTDTQYF TGTGCCAGCAGGACTAGCGGCAGCACAGATACGCAGTATTTT
TRBJ2-7 TRBV7-9 few . CASSLTGDLYEQYF TGTGCCAGCAGCTTAACGGGAGACCTCTACGAGCAGTACTTC
TRBJ2-5 TRBV5-6 . TRBD1 CASSLMGGTGGETQYF TGTGCCAGCAGCTTGATGGGCGGGACAGGCGGGGAGACCCAGTACTTC
TRBJ1-2 TRBV6-5 few . CASSYTENRDGYTF TGTGCCAGCAGTTACACGGAGAACAGGGACGGCTACACCTTC
TRBJ1-2 TRBV19 . . CASTKDTYGYTF TGTGCCAGTACAAAGGACACTTATGGCTACACCTTC
TRBJ1-2 TRBV6-5 . . CASRDGYGYTF TGTGCCAGCAGGGACGGCTATGGCTACACCTTC
TRBJ1-2 TRBV7-8 once . CASSLAPYRRPYGYTF TGTGCCAGCAGCTTAGCGCCTTATCGGCGCCCCTATGGCTACACCTTC
TRBJ2-1 TRBV4-3 . TRBD2 CASSHHGAGDAYNEQFF TGCGCCAGCAGCCACCATGGGGCGGGAGATGCGTACAATGAGCAGTTCTTC
TRBJ1-2 TRBV6-6 . . CASSYSARAVYGYTF TGTGCCAGCAGTTACTCGGCTAGGGCAGTCTATGGCTACACCTTC
TRBJ2-2 TRBV5-1 . . CASSLAARNTGELFF TGCGCCAGCAGCTTGGCGGCTAGAAACACCGGGGAGCTGTTTTTT
TRBJ2-7 TRBV28 . TRBD2 CASSGIAGAYEQYF TGTGCCAGCAGTGGGATAGCGGGAGCCTACGAGCAGTACTTC
TRBJ2-3 TRBV28 once TRBD2 CASSLGVILAGGRTDTQYF TGTGCCAGCAGTTTAGGGGTGATCCTAGCGGGAGGCCGCACAGATACGCAGTATTTT
TRBJ1-2 TRBV2 . . CASSEWKGRGYGYTF TGTGCCAGCAGTGAATGGAAAGGGAGGGGGTATGGCTACACCTTC
TRBJ1-2 TRBV20-1 once . CSAREYYGYTF TGCAGTGCTAGAGAGTACTATGGCTACACCTTC
TRBJ1-3 TRBV30 . . CAWSVTGNTIYF TGTGCCTGGAGTGTTACTGGAAACACCATATATTTT
TRBJ2-5 TRBV28 . TRBD2 CASSRGLAVETQYF TGTGCCAGCAGTCGAGGACTAGCTGTGGAGACCCAGTACTTC
TRBJ1-1 TRBV30 . TRBD1 CAWLARDREGTEAFF TGTGCCTGGCTAGCCCGGGACAGGGAGGGCACTGAAGCTTTCTTT
TRBJ1-4 TRBV10-3 . . CAIRGQTNEKLFF TGTGCCATCAGGGGACAAACTAATGAAAAACTGTTTTTT
TRBJ2-7 TRBV5-8 . TRBD1 CASSSTGAPYEQYF TGTGCCAGCAGCTCGACAGGGGCCCCCTACGAGCAGTACTTC
TRBJ1-5 TRBV7-9 . . CASSLTDQPQHF TGTGCCAGCAGCCTAACCGATCAGCCCCAGCATTTT
TRBJ1-1 TRBV5-1 . . CASSLVAGRLWTEAFF TGCGCCAGCAGCTTGGTGGCAGGGCGGTTGTGGACTGAAGCTTTCTTT
TRBJ2-3 TRBV5-1 . TRBD2 CASSWSGRVTDTQYF TGCGCCAGCAGCTGGAGCGGGAGAGTCACAGATACGCAGTATTTT
TRBJ2-7 TRBV6-5 . . CASSTESSYEQYF TGTGCCAGCAGTACAGAAAGCTCCTACGAGCAGTACTTC
TRBJ2-3 TRBV6-1 . . CASSRERQATDTQYF TGTGCCAGCAGCCGAGAGAGACAGGCCACAGATACGCAGTATTTT
TRBJ2-1 TRBV27 . . CASSQGAQHNEQFF TGTGCCAGCAGCCAAGGGGCACAGCACAATGAGCAGTTCTTC
TRBJ2-7 TRBV9 . . CASSVDNSYEQYF TGTGCCAGCAGCGTAGATAACTCCTACGAGCAGTACTTC
TRBJ2-7 TRBV27 once TRBD2 CASSLWSTSGGLEQYF TGTGCCAGCAGTTTATGGTCGACTAGCGGGGGGCTCGAGCAGTACTTC